A selection of T cell receptor beta chains follows, all from one sample in a study of blood T cell repertoires in COVID-19. Some clones are missing from TCRdb's copy, which holds only in-frame ones; the method was immunoSEQ multiplex PCR. The sample shows 25,000 to 30,000 clones, more than 85% of them seen only once. Sequenced material: peripheral blood. Receptors originate from a woman in her seventies with COVID-19, enrolled during active disease. Both conserved end residues are part of each CDR3. D genes are given only for firm matches. The listing skips clone size in some rows; elsewhere it reads once, few, many or a size class.

v_gene	abundance	d_gene	j_gene	CDR3aa	CDR3nt
TRBV11-3	NA	TRBD1	TRBJ2-3	CASSQYRGNTQYF	TGTGCCAGCAGCCAATACAGGGGGAATACGCAGTATTTT
TRBV7-9	once	NA	TRBJ1-4	CASSSQETPNEKLFF	TGTGCCAGCAGCTCACAGGAAACTCCTAATGAAAAACTGTTTTTT
TRBV28	NA	TRBD2	TRBJ2-7	CASSLSAGTSGREYEQYF	TGTGCCAGCAGTTTATCCGCCGGGACTAGCGGGAGGGAATACGAGCAGTACTTC
TRBV11-2	NA	TRBD2	TRBJ2-1	CASSTGLAGGVYNEQFF	TGTGCCAGCAGCACGGGACTAGCGGGAGGAGTTTACAATGAGCAGTTCTTC
TRBV5-4	NA	TRBD1	TRBJ1-2	CASSSGGGQGMDGYTF	TGTGCCAGCAGCTCGGGAGGGGGACAGGGAATGGATGGCTACACCTTC
TRBV28	NA	NA	TRBJ1-2	CASSPVGGWDYGYTF	TGTGCCAGCAGCCCCGTGGGGGGGTGGGACTATGGCTACACCTTC
TRBV28	NA	NA	TRBJ1-5	CASSLRRQVINQPQHF	TGTGCCAGCAGTTTAAGGAGACAGGTGATCAATCAGCCCCAGCATTTT
TRBV11-1	NA	TRBD2	TRBJ2-5	CASSGGLAETQYF	TGTGCCAGCAGCGGGGGACTAGCGGAGACCCAGTACTTC
TRBV28	NA	NA	TRBJ1-1	CASSSPPGITEAFF	TGTGCCAGCAGTTCGCCTCCAGGGATCACTGAAGCTTTCTTT
TRBV29-1	NA	NA	TRBJ1-1	CSVLNTEAFF	TGCAGCGTGTTAAACACTGAAGCTTTCTTT
TRBV6-9	NA	TRBD1	TRBJ2-2	CASSPRGPPGELFF	TGTGCCTCCTCCCCCAGGGGGCCCCCCGGGGAGCTGTTTTTT
TRBV9	NA	TRBD2	TRBJ2-3	CASSVGLAGGTDTQYF	TGTGCCAGCAGCGTCGGACTAGCGGGTGGCACAGATACGCAGTATTTT
TRBV7-9	NA	NA	TRBJ2-7	CASSLAEGHPTQYF	TGTGCCAGCAGCTTAGCGGAGGGCCACCCCACGCAGTACTTC
TRBV20-1	NA	NA	TRBJ2-7	CSVSKLDEQYF	TGCAGTGTGTCTAAATTGGACGAGCAGTACTTC
TRBV5-1	NA	NA	TRBJ2-7	CASGVQGGGEQYF	TGCGCCAGCGGAGTTCAGGGAGGTGGCGAGCAGTACTTC
TRBV28	NA	NA	TRBJ1-4	CASSSEQDRGRGKLFF	TGTGCCAGCAGTTCAGAACAGGATCGAGGGAGGGGAAAACTGTTTTTT
TRBV3-1/TRBV3-2	NA	TRBD1	TRBJ1-5	CASSLRGQPQHF	TGTGCCAGCAGCCTCAGGGGGCAGCCCCAGCATTTT
TRBV6-2/TRBV6-3	NA	NA	TRBJ2-7	CASSYPRERGEQYF	TGTGCCAGCAGTTACCCCCGGGAGAGAGGCGAGCAGTACTTC
TRBV5-1	NA	TRBD1	TRBJ1-6	CASRSLPGQMNSPLHF	TGCGCCAGCAGATCTCTTCCGGGACAGATGAATTCACCCCTCCACTTT
TRBV28	NA	NA	TRBJ2-7	CASSLKGAGNYEQYF	TGTGCCAGCAGTTTAAAGGGTGCGGGGAACTACGAGCAGTACTTC
TRBV7-2	NA	TRBD1	TRBJ1-6	CASSLSGSQGARSPLHF	TGTGCCAGCAGCTTATCAGGTTCGCAGGGGGCTAGGTCACCCCTCCACTTT
TRBV2	NA	NA	TRBJ2-7	CASEKPGSHEQYF	TGTGCCAGCGAGAAACCCGGTTCCCACGAGCAGTACTTC
TRBV3-1/TRBV3-2	NA	NA	TRBJ1-6	CASSLGLDNSPLHF	TGTGCCAGCAGTCTCGGACTGGATAATTCACCCCTCCACTTT
TRBV7-9	NA	NA	TRBJ2-7	CASSLAQAGPYEQYF	TGTGCCAGCAGCTTAGCACAGGCAGGACCCTACGAGCAGTACTTC
TRBV27	NA	NA	TRBJ2-7	CASRLIPSYEQYF	TGTGCCAGCAGATTAATCCCGTCCTACGAGCAGTACTTC
TRBV5-1	NA	TRBD1	TRBJ2-1	CASSFRAGQGEINEQFF	TGCGCCAGCAGCTTTAGGGCGGGACAGGGGGAGATCAATGAGCAGTTCTTC
TRBV30	NA	TRBD1	TRBJ1-5	CAWSIGQGNQPQHF	TGTGCCTGGAGTATCGGACAGGGTAATCAGCCCCAGCATTTT
TRBV5-1	NA	TRBD2	TRBJ2-1	CASSFLAGAYNEQFF	TGCGCCAGCAGCTTTCTAGCGGGAGCCTACAATGAGCAGTTCTTC
TRBV19	NA	NA	TRBJ2-1	CASSIAAGNEQFF	TGTGCCAGTAGTATAGCCGCGGGGAATGAGCAGTTCTTC
TRBV30	NA	NA	TRBJ2-3	CAYGLSTDTQYF	TGTGCCTACGGACTAAGCACAGATACGCAGTATTTT
TRBV29-1	few	NA	TRBJ1-2	CSVVAGGRGYGYTF	TGCAGCGTTGTAGCCGGGGGGCGAGGCTATGGCTACACCTTC
TRBV7-2	NA	TRBD2	TRBJ2-3	CASSLTSGRAVDTQYF	TGTGCCAGCAGCTTGACTAGCGGGAGGGCGGTAGATACGCAGTATTTT
TRBV19	NA	TRBD1	TRBJ2-7	CASSWAGGFYEQYF	TGTGCCAGTAGTTGGGCAGGGGGCTTCTACGAGCAGTACTTC
TRBV9	NA	TRBD1	TRBJ2-2	CASSGGTGAPGELFF	TGTGCCAGCAGCGGGGGGACAGGGGCCCCCGGGGAGCTGTTTTTT
TRBV3-1/TRBV3-2	NA	TRBD2	TRBJ2-3	CASSLGLAGDTQYF	TGTGCCAGCAGCCTCGGACTAGCGGGAGATACGCAGTATTTT
TRBV27	NA	NA	TRBJ2-5	CASSFGTGRGQETQYF	TGTGCCAGCAGTTTTGGAACCGGGAGAGGGCAAGAGACCCAGTACTTC
TRBV9	NA	NA	TRBJ1-4	CASSPRLGTNEKLFF	TGTGCCAGCAGCCCCCGACTGGGAACTAATGAAAAACTGTTTTTT
TRBV6-2/TRBV6-3	NA	TRBD2	TRBJ2-1	CASSSGSGHNEQFF	TGTGCCAGCAGTAGCGGGAGTGGCCACAATGAGCAGTTCTTC
TRBV28	NA	TRBD2	TRBJ2-1	CASKGLGMIEQFF	TGTGCCAGCAAAGGACTAGGGATGATTGAGCAGTTCTTC
TRBV6-5	NA	TRBD1	TRBJ2-3	CASSEGAVDTQYF	TGTGCCAGCAGCGAGGGGGCGGTGGATACGCAGTATTTT
TRBV2	NA	TRBD1	TRBJ1-6	CASGTVLSSPLHF	TGTGCCAGCGGGACAGTTCTGAGCTCACCCCTCCACTTT
TRBV5-4	NA	TRBD1	TRBJ1-5	CASSRQGDQPQHF	TGTGCCAGCAGCCGGCAGGGGGATCAGCCCCAGCATTTT
TRBV3-1/TRBV3-2	NA	NA	TRBJ2-7	CASSQMAENYEQYF	TGTGCCAGCAGCCAAATGGCAGAAAACTACGAGCAGTACTTC
TRBV3-1/TRBV3-2	NA	NA	TRBJ1-3	CASSAGPRATIYF	TGTGCCAGCAGCGCGGGGCCGCGGGCCACCATATATTTT
TRBV4-2	NA	NA	TRBJ2-5	CASSQRARTRPPAQYF	TGTGCCAGCAGCCAACGAGCCCGGACAAGGCCGCCGGCCCAGTACTTC
TRBV7-3	NA	NA	TRBJ1-1	CASSSQANTEAFF	TGTGCCAGCAGCTCACAGGCGAACACTGAAGCTTTCTTT
TRBV10-3	NA	NA	TRBJ2-3	CAIKEFGGSTDTQYF	TGTGCCATCAAAGAATTCGGCGGTAGCACAGATACGCAGTATTTT
TRBV7-3	once	TRBD2	TRBJ2-7	CASSLNAGVYEQYF	TGTGCCAGCAGCTTAAATGCGGGAGTGTACGAGCAGTACTTC